This T cell receptor beta chain was obtained from a study of T and B cells in COVID-19 patients. Looking at the study overall: The recovered cohort's median age was approximately 34 years, versus over 60 years in active infection.

For this clonotype: Sequence at one end of the junction differs from germline and may be a read error.

TRB rearrangements were amplified by multiplex PCR with BIOMED2 TRB-A/B primers. A single record per CDR3 protein comes from TCRdb applying MiXCR to the multiplex PCR reads. Of roughly 3,200 distinct CDR3 sequences listed, roughly 26% are singletons. Blood genomic DNA input for TRB amplification was 250-500 ng. Germline V CDR1 and CDR2: SQVTM, ANQGSEA. This CDR3 comprises 14 residues. This receptor was obtained from a human donor with active COVID-19. V gene TRBV29-1 combines with J gene TRBJ2-6; 8 bases map to TRBD1. The sample taken for sequencing was blood. The CDR3 region is CSVTGGSGVNVLTF. In DNA, the CDR3 is TGCAGCGTTACAGGGGGTTCTGGGGTCAACGTCCTGACTTTC.